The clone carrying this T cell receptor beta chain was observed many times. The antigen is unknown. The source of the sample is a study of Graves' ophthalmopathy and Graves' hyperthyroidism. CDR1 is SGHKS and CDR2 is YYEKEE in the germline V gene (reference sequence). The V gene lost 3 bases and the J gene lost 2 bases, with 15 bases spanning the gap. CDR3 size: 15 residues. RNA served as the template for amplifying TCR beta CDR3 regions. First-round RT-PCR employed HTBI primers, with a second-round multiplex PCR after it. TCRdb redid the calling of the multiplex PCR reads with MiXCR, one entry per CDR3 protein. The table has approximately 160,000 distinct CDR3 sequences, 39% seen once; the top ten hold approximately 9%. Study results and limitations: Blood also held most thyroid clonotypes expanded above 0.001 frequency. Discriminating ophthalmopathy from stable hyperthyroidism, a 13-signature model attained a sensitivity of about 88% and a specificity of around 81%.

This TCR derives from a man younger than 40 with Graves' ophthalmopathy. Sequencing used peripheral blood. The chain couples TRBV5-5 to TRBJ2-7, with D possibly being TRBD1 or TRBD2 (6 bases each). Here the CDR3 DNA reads TGTGCCAGCAGCTGGAGGGACACGCAAGCCTACGAGCAGTACTTC. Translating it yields CASSWRDTQAYEQYF.